Following are 30 T cell receptor beta chains from one sample sequenced in a study of spatial heterogeneity in lung cancer. TCRdb re-derived calls from the 5' RACE reads in MiXCR, one entry per CDR3 protein. The sample carries about 50,000 distinct CDR3 sequences, roughly 7% recorded once. Time point described: blood at routine non-recurrence follow-up after resection. The input material, whole RNA from tumor, nontumor lung or frozen PBMC, was sequenced unsorted. The material sequenced was PBMCs, taken at follow-up. Receptor source: a female donor with early-stage non-small cell lung cancer.

This clonotype was seen more than once but under ten times. V usage is TRBV19 and J usage is TRBJ2-7; unclear D gene. V was clipped by 6 bases and J by 5 bases, with 20 bases between them. CDR1 is LNHDA and CDR2 is SQIVND in the germline V gene (reference sequence). The CDR3 extends over 15 amino acids. CDR3 DNA sequence: TGTGCCAGTAGCACCCGCGGAAGGGAAGCTGACGAGCAGTACTTC. Translating it yields CASSTRGREADEQYF.

This clonotype came up a few times. This chain uses TRBV7-9 with TRBJ1-4; D ambiguous. The CDR3 covers 14 residues. CDR1 and CDR2 (germline): SEHNR, FQNEAQ (reference sequence). Trimming took off 5 bases at V and 5 bases at J, with 12 bases between the two ends. CDR3: CASSPRKKNEKLFF. In nucleotides, the CDR3 is TGTGCCAGCAGCCCCAGGAAGAAAAATGAAAAACTGTTTTTT.

In this sample, this clonotype turned up many times. The chain carries TRBV4-3 and TRBJ2-1; D possibly corresponds to TRBD2 (6 bases). Trimming cost V 2 bases and J 8 bases, with 16 bases left between them. The CDR3 totals 15 residues. Looked up from germline, CDR1 is LGHNA and CDR2 is YSLEER. The chain's CDR3 is CASSQSALAIHEQFF. In DNA form, the CDR3 reads TGCGCCAGCAGCCAATCGGCACTAGCTATCCATGAGCAGTTCTTC.

In this sample, this clonotype turned up many times. The chain employs TRBV4-3 and TRBJ1-5; TRBD1 is a possible D gene (5 bases). CDR3 size: 17 residues. V lost 1 base to trimming and J lost 5 bases, with 18 bases between them. Germline assignment: CDR1 LGHNA and CDR2 YSLEER. CDR3 loop: CASSQGVGVGEDQPQHF. The DNA of the CDR3 is TGCGCCAGCAGCCAAGGCGTAGGTGTGGGGGAGGATCAGCCCCAGCATTTT.

The J gene is TRBJ1-1, the V gene TRBV27; a weak D match, TRBD1 (5 bases). Germline lookup yields CDR1 MNHEY and CDR2 SMNVEV (reference sequence). The length of the CDR3 is 14 residues. V was trimmed by 3 bases and J by 5 bases, leaving 13 bases between them. Here the CDR3 reads CASSFNPGGTEAFF. The CDR3, as DNA: TGTGCCAGCAGTTTCAATCCGGGGGGGACTGAAGCTTTCTTT.

CDR3 nucleotides: TGTGCCAGCAGCCGTCCTCCGGGACAGGAAGGGGCTGAAGCTTTCTTT. Residues: CASSRPPGQEGAEAFF. The chain combines TRBV7-9 with TRBJ1-1; 8 nucleotides match TRBD1. J gave up 6 bases and V 5 bases, and 14 bases lay outside the gene matches. The CDR3 runs 16 residues. CDR1 and CDR2 from the germline V gene are SEHNR and FQNEAQ (reference sequence).

The CDR3, as DNA: TGTGCCTGGATAAAGGTGGACAGTGACCAAGAGACCCAGTACTTC. The encoded protein is CAWIKVDSDQETQYF. The chain couples TRBV30 to TRBJ2-5; D is perhaps TRBD1 (6 bases). CDR1 and CDR2 (germline): GTSNPN, SVGIG (reference sequence). V was cut by 4 bases and J by 0 bases, with 15 bases left in between. This CDR3 contains 15 residues.

This chain uses TRBV24-1 with TRBJ2-5, with 7 bases that match TRBD2. The CDR3 consists of 15 residues. V trimming: 3 bases; J trimming: 2 bases; junction bases outside the gene matches: 5. Germline assignment: CDR1 KGHDR and CDR2 SFDVKD. CDR3 amino acids: CATSDPGLDQETQYF. The CDR3 bases are TGTGCCACCAGTGATCCCGGACTAGATCAAGAGACCCAGTACTTC.

The chain couples TRBV7-3 to TRBJ2-4; D may be TRBD1 or TRBD2 (6 bases each). Germline lookup yields CDR1 SGHTA and CDR2 FQGTGA. Trimming stripped 5 bases from V and 3 bases from J, with 17 bases between. The CDR3 has 16 residues. Here the CDR3 reads CASSPFGGLVKNIQYF. CDR3 coding DNA: TGTGCCAGCAGCCCGTTCGGGGGCCTAGTCAAAAACATTCAGTACTTC.

This clonotype was counted many times. This rearrangement joins TRBV5-1 to TRBJ2-2; 11 bases line up with TRBD2. Germline V gene data show CDR1 as SGHRS and CDR2 as YFSETQ. Trimming at V came to 6 bases and at J to 6 bases, leaving 7 bases not matched to a gene. The CDR3 covers 15 residues. The CDR3 DNA reads TGCGCCAGCAAAAATAGCGGGGGGGCCCCCGGGGAGCTGTTTTTT. Protein product: CASKNSGGAPGELFF.

This clonotype came up many times. The chain couples TRBV18 to TRBJ2-7; 9 positions match TRBD1. There are 15 residues in the CDR3. J lost 3 bases, V lost 5 bases, and 8 bases had no gene match. Germline-derived CDR1 and CDR2 are KGHSH and LQKENI. The CDR3 reads CASSASGQGFYEQYF. The CDR3 nucleotides are TGTGCCAGCTCAGCCTCGGGACAGGGTTTCTACGAGCAGTACTTC.

This clonotype was found many times. J is TRBJ1-2 and V is TRBV7-6; no definite D call. The germline V and J ends were trimmed by 5 bases and 8 bases, with 18 bases remaining between them. The germline V gene encodes CDR1 SGHVS and CDR2 FNYEAQ. CDR3 length equals 14 residues. The CDR3 DNA is TGTGCCAGCAGCCCCGGGCCGACCCTAGCAGGCTACACCTTC. It yields the protein CASSPGPTLAGYTF. Supplemented by reference TRBV7-6 and TRBJ1-2, the full variable domain reads GAGVSQSPRYKVTKRGQDVALRCDPISGHVSLYWYRQALGQGPEFLTYFNYEAQQDKSGLPNDRFSAERPEGSISTLTIQRTEQRDSAMYRCASSPGPTLAGYTFGSGTRLTVV.

The gene calls are TRBV6-2 or TRBV6-3 and TRBJ2-2; unclear D gene. Germline V lookup: CDR1 MNHEY, CDR2 SVGEGT. V lost 5 bases and J lost 4, with 11 bases in between. CDR3 length equals 14 residues. This CDR3 reads CASSHLPSTGELFF. The CDR3 bases are TGTGCCAGCAGTCACCTCCCATCCACCGGGGAGCTGTTTTTT.

This clonotype was recorded a few times. This rearrangement joins TRBV5-6 to TRBJ1-6, with D perhaps TRBD1 (6 bases). V was trimmed by 0 bases and J by 9 bases, leaving 16 bases between them. The CDR3 contains 16 residues. Per the germline V gene, CDR1 is SGHDT and CDR2 is YYEEEE. The CDR3, as DNA: TGTGCCAGCAGCTTGGTAGAGGGGGTCATGGGTTCACCCCTCCACTTT. Its translation: CASSLVEGVMGSPLHF. The variable domain in full, completed from reference TRBV5-6 and TRBJ1-6, reads DAGVTQSPTHLIKTRGQQVTLRCSPKSGHDTVSWYQQALGQGPQFIFQYYEEEERQRGNFPDRFSGHQFPNYSSELNVNALLLGDSALYLCASSLVEGVMGSPLHFGNGTRLTVT.

V gene TRBV20-1 combines with J gene TRBJ2-7; possible D gene TRBD2, 6 bases. The length of the CDR3 is 13 residues. The V gene lost 4 bases and the J gene lost 3 bases, with 13 bases spanning the gap. Germline-derived CDR1 and CDR2 are DFQATT and SNEGSKA (reference sequence). The CDR3 DNA sequence: TGCAGTGCTACCTGGGGAGGCTACTACGAGCAGTACTTC. As protein: CSATWGGYYEQYF.

Ten or more counts support this clonotype. CDR3 bases: TGTGCCTCCTTGGACTATGCCTACAATGAGCAGTTCTTC. Protein sequence: CASLDYAYNEQFF. The chain combines TRBV19 with TRBJ2-1; maybe TRBD2 (6 bases). This CDR3 is 13 amino acids long. Trimming cost V 11 bases and J 2 bases, with 13 bases left between them. Germline V gene data show CDR1 as LNHDA and CDR2 as SQIVND (reference sequence).

The chain couples TRBV18 to TRBJ1-1, with D perhaps TRBD1 (5 bases). This CDR3 is built from 14 residues. Per germline, CDR1 KGHSH and CDR2 LQKENI. Trimming removed 3 bases at V and 1 base at J, with 9 bases between. The CDR3 region is CASSPGGPNTEAFF. In DNA, the CDR3 is TGTGCCAGCTCACCGGGGGGACCGAACACTGAAGCTTTCTTT.

This chain uses TRBV18 with TRBJ2-5; TRBD2 agrees at 12 bases. The length of the CDR3 is 17 residues. The germline gives CDR1 KGHSH, CDR2 LQKENI. V was pared by 6 bases and J by 1 base, with 9 bases of the junction left unmatched. In DNA, the CDR3 is TGTGCCAGCTCGGAGACTAGCGGGGGATCTACCCAAGAGACCCAGTACTTC. Encoded protein: CASSETSGGSTQETQYF.

This clonotype was counted many times. This chain connects TRBV5-1 to TRBJ2-5; no firm D call. The V end was cut by 2 bases, the J end by 3 bases, with 8 bases between. CDR3 length: 13 amino acids. Germline V gives CDR1 SGHRS, CDR2 YFSETQ. The CDR3 spells CASSFGYEETQYF. CDR3 nucleotide sequence: TGCGCCAGCAGCTTCGGCTATGAAGAGACCCAGTACTTC.

The J gene is TRBJ2-7, the V gene TRBV18; tentatively, D is TRBD1 (5 bases). V lost 0 bases to trimming and J lost 2 bases, with 11 bases between them. The CDR3 extends over 15 amino acids. Germline CDR1 KGHSH, CDR2 LQKENI. The CDR3 nucleotides read TGTGCCAGCTCACCACCGGCCAGGGTGACCTACGAGCAGTACTTC. Its protein is CASSPPARVTYEQYF.

This clonotype has only a few counts. The V call is TRBV3-1, the J call TRBJ1-1; unclear D gene. V was trimmed by 3 bases and J by 8 bases, leaving 16 bases between them. CDR1 is LGHDT and CDR2 is YNNKEL in the germline V gene (reference sequence). The CDR3 is 14 residues long. The CDR3 DNA is TGTGCCAGCAGCCAGCAAGGATTATTTCGAGAAGCTTTCTTT. Its protein product is CASSQQGLFREAFF.

The table lists this clonotype with many counts. The V call is TRBV7-3, the J call TRBJ1-2; D is undetermined. This CDR3 contains 14 residues. Germline CDR1 is SGHTA and CDR2 is FQGTGA. Trimming removed 6 bases from V and 4 bases from J, with 15 bases in between. CDR3 protein: CASSPQPGGYGYTF. Here the CDR3 DNA reads TGTGCCAGCAGTCCTCAGCCCGGAGGCTATGGCTACACCTTC.

The rearrangement joins TRBV4-1 to TRBJ1-6, with D tentatively TRBD1 (5 bases). Per the germline V gene, CDR1 is MGHRA and CDR2 is YSYEKL. Trimming took 4 bases from V and 0 from J, leaving 10 bases between them. This CDR3 has 16 residues. In nucleotides, the CDR3 is TGCGCCAGCAGCCGACAGCCGAGCTCCTATAATTCACCCCTCCACTTT. This translates into CASSRQPSSYNSPLHF.

The genes are TRBV2 and TRBJ1-5, with D unresolved. In germline, CDR1 is SNHLY, CDR2 FYNNEI. The V end lost 4 bases, the J end lost 4 bases, and 8 bases lay between the germline ends. The CDR3 is made up of 13 amino acids. Written as DNA, the CDR3 is TGTGCCAGCAGTGCCCCCCTTAATCAGCCCCAGCATTTT. Its protein is CASSAPLNQPQHF.

This clonotype was detected many times. J is TRBJ1-2 and V is TRBV2, with D perhaps TRBD1 (5 bases). Between the trimmed V and J ends, which lost 3 bases and 3 bases, there was a span of 11 bases. The CDR3 totals 14 residues. Per germline, CDR1 SNHLY and CDR2 FYNNEI. CDR3 DNA sequence: TGTGCCAGCAGTGAGGGGCAGCTTTACTATGGCTACACCTTC. This codes for CASSEGQLYYGYTF.

The rearrangement links TRBV7-8 to TRBJ2-1; D is unclear. Germline V CDR1 and CDR2: SGHVS, FQNEAQ. CDR3 length: 15 residues. Deletions cut 2 bases from V and 0 bases from J, with 8 bases between. The CDR3 nucleotides are TGTGCCAGCAGCTTAATACAGCTCTCCTACAATGAGCAGTTCTTC. This gives the protein CASSLIQLSYNEQFF. Looking up the rest from reference TRBV7-8 and TRBJ2-1 gives the full variable domain: GAGVSQSPRYKVAKRGQDVALRCDPISGHVSLFWYQQALGQGPEFLTYFQNEAQLDKSGLPSDRFFAERPEGSVSTLKIQRTQQEDSAVYLCASSLIQLSYNEQFFGPGTRLTVL.

The chain combines TRBV29-1 with TRBJ2-4; 8 bases align to TRBD1. The CDR3 is 12 residues long. The germline V gene encodes CDR1 SQVTM and CDR2 ANQGSEA. V dropped 6 bases and J dropped 9; count of bases not matched to a gene: 7. The CDR3, as DNA: TGCAGCGTCGGCACCGGGACAGGCATTCAGTACTTC. It codes for CSVGTGTGIQYF.

This clonotype has more than one count but fewer than ten. At one end the junction does not follow the germline gene, possibly because of a read error. The chain employs TRBV7-7 and TRBJ2-2; 7 bases line up with TRBD1. Germline assignment: CDR1 SSHAT and CDR2 FNYEAQ (reference sequence). The CDR3 length is 14 residues. The CDR3 DNA is TGTGCTAGCAGCCTCAACAGGGGAACCGGGGAGCTGTTTTTT. Translating gives CASSLNRGTGELFF.

This chain uses TRBV12-3 or TRBV12-4 with TRBJ1-3; no clear D. Trimming left V 4 bases short and J 4 bases short, with 5 bases between. This CDR3 spans 12 amino acids. CDR3 sequence: CASSSLGNTIYF. In DNA, the CDR3 is TGTGCCAGCAGTTCTCTGGGAAACACCATATATTTT.

This clonotype was seen more than once but under ten times. The chain combines TRBV18 with TRBJ2-3; D not certain. The V gene lost 4 bases and the J gene lost 1 base, with 9 bases spanning the gap. Germline loops: CDR1 KGHSH, CDR2 LQKENI. The CDR3 spans 14 residues. In DNA form, the CDR3 reads TGTGCCAGCTCACACGGACCCGGCACAGATACGCAGTATTTT. It yields the protein CASSHGPGTDTQYF.